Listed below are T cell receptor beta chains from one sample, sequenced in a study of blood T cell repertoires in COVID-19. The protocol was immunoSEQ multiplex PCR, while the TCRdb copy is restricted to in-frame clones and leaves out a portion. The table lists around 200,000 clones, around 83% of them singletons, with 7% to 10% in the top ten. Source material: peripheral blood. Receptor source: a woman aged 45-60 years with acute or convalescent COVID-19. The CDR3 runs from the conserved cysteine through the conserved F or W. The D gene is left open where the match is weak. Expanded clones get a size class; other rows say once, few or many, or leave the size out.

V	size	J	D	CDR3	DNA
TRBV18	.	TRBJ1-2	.	CASSPSFRDTRSITQGWGYTF	TGTGCCAGCTCACCATCTTTCCGGGACACCCGCTCTATCACCCAAGGTTGGGGCTACACCTTC
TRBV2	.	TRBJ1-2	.	CASNRAGYTF	TGTGCCAGCAACAGGGCAGGCTACACCTTC
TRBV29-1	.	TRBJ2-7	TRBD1	CSAETGGREQYF	TGCAGCGCTGAGACAGGGGGCAGGGAGCAGTACTTC
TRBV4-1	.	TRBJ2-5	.	CASSRGGLETQYF	TGCGCCAGCAGCCGAGGAGGACTTGAGACCCAGTACTTC
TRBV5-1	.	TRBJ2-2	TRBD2	CASSLMGLAGGPRTGELFF	TGCGCCAGCAGCCTTATGGGACTAGCGGGAGGGCCGCGGACCGGGGAGCTGTTTTTT
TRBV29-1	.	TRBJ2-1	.	CSVGTTYNEQFF	TGCAGCGTTGGGACTACCTACAATGAGCAGTTCTTC
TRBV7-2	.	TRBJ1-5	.	CASSAGWGTGSNQPQHF	TGTGCCAGCAGCGCAGGTTGGGGTACGGGATCAAATCAGCCCCAGCATTTT
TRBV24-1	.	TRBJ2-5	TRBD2	CATSPKGTSGRWETQYF	TGTGCCACCAGCCCAAAGGGGACTAGCGGGAGATGGGAGACCCAGTACTTC
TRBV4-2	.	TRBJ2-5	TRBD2	CASSHKREKKETQYF	TGTGCCAGCAGCCATAAGCGGGAGAAAAAAGAGACCCAGTACTTC
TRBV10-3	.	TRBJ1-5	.	CAISESYNIGNQPQHF	TGTGCCATCAGTGAGTCGTATAATATCGGCAATCAGCCCCAGCATTTT
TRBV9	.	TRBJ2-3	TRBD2	CASSLLAGALDTQYF	TGTGCCAGCAGCCTTTTAGCGGGAGCGTTAGATACGCAGTATTTT
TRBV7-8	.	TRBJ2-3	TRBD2	CASSSRLAGGTDTQYF	TGTGCCAGCAGCTCTCGACTAGCGGGAGGCACAGATACGCAGTATTTT
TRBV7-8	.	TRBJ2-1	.	CASSHAAGGMYNEQFF	TGTGCCAGCAGTCACGCAGCTGGCGGGATGTACAATGAGCAGTTCTTC
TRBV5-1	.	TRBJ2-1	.	CASSQGTRHNEQFF	TGCGCCAGCAGTCAGGGGACACGACACAATGAGCAGTTCTTC
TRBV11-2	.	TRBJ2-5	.	CASTSDEYFRETQYF	TGTGCCAGCACCTCCGATGAGTACTTCCGAGAGACCCAGTACTTC
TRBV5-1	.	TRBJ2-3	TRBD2	CPHDQAYAGEIGDTQYF	TGCCCCCACGATCAGGCCTACGCGGGAGAAATAGGAGATACGCAGTATTTT
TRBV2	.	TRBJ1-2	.	CASIPRGFGYGYTF	TGTGCCAGCATCCCTAGGGGGTTCGGCTATGGCTACACCTTC
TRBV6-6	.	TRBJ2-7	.	CASSGGFYEQYF	TGTGCCAGCAGTGGCGGGTTCTACGAGCAGTACTTC
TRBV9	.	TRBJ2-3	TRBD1	CASSLTGGGDTQYF	TGTGCCAGCAGCCTAACAGGGGGAGGAGATACGCAGTATTTT
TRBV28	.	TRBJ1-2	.	CASTSGWQSEGGYTF	TGTGCCAGCACCTCTGGGTGGCAGTCCGAGGGTGGCTACACCTTC
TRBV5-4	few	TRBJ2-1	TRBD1	CASSSHIDRDNEQFF	TGTGCCAGCAGCTCCCACATTGACAGGGACAATGAGCAGTTCTTC
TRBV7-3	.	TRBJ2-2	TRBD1	CASSTGQGVTGELFF	TGTGCCAGCAGCACCGGACAGGGTGTCACCGGGGAGCTGTTTTTT
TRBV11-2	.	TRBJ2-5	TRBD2	CASRLGVSSGRAQETQYF	TGTGCCAGCAGATTAGGGGTCTCTAGCGGGAGGGCCCAAGAGACCCAGTACTTC
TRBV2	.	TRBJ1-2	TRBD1	CASPGQGTSGYTF	TGTGCCAGCCCGGGACAGGGGACAAGTGGCTACACCTTC
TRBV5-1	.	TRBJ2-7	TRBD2	CASSLTSGGVYEQYF	TGCGCCAGCAGCTTGACTAGCGGGGGTGTCTACGAGCAGTACTTC
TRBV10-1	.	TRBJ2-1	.	CAVLGDKGDNEQFF	TGCGCCGTACTTGGGGACAAGGGAGACAATGAGCAGTTCTTC
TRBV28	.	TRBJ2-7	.	CASTQSRYSYEQYF	TGTGCCAGCACCCAGTCTAGGTACTCCTACGAGCAGTACTTC
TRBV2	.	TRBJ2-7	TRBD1	CASSGTGSYEQYF	TGTGCCAGCAGCGGGACAGGGTCCTACGAGCAGTACTTC
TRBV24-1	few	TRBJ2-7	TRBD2	CATEGTSGKNEQYF	TGTGCCACCGAAGGGACTAGCGGGAAAAACGAGCAGTACTTC
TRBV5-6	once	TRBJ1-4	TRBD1	CASSISGQGAYREKLFF	TGTGCCAGCAGCATATCCGGACAGGGGGCATATAGGGAAAAACTGTTTTTT
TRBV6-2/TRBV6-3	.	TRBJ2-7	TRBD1	CASSYSGGGEQYF	TGTGCCAGCAGTTACTCAGGGGGCGGCGAGCAGTACTTC
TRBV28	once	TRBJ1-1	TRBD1	CASRDQQGLRAFF	TGTGCCAGCAGGGATCAACAGGGGCTCCGAGCTTTCTTT
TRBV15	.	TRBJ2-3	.	CATSRDDSQDTQYF	TGTGCCACCAGCAGAGATGACAGTCAAGATACGCAGTATTTT
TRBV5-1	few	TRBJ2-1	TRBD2	CASSLGLAGGLNEQFF	TGCGCCAGCAGCTTGGGCCTAGCGGGAGGGCTCAATGAGCAGTTCTTC
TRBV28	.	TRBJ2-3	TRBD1	CASQTPTGSTDTQYF	TGTGCCAGTCAAACTCCGACAGGGAGCACAGATACGCAGTATTTT
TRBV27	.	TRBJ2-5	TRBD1	CASSADRGQRKTQYF	TGTGCCAGCAGCGCTGACAGGGGGCAGAGAAAGACCCAGTACTTC
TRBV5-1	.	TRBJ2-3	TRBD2	CASRRPGTTRERDTQYF	TGCGCCAGCAGGCGGCCAGGGACTACCAGGGAGAGAGATACGCAGTATTTT
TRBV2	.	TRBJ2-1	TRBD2	CASSDLAGGWREQFF	TGTGCCAGCAGTGATTTAGCGGGAGGGTGGAGGGAGCAGTTCTTC
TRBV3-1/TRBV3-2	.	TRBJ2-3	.	CASSQDLTGEGDTQYF	TGTGCCAGCAGCCAAGATTTGACGGGAGAAGGTGATACGCAGTATTTT
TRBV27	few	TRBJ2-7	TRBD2	CASSLGPLAGVYEQYF	TGTGCCAGCAGTTTAGGGCCCCTAGCGGGAGTATACGAGCAGTACTTC
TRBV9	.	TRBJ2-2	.	CASSDYPGTNTGELFF	TGTGCCAGCAGCGATTATCCAGGGACGAACACCGGGGAGCTGTTTTTT
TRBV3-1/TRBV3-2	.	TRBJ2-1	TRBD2	CASSQQPSSGNEQFF	TGTGCCAGCAGCCAACAACCTTCTAGCGGCAATGAGCAGTTCTTC